Ten or more counts support the clone carrying this TCR beta chain. Its specificity is unknown. Alongside a J-beta primer mix, a sample-barcoded 5' primer served in a second PCR lasting roughly 7 to 12 cycles. In TCRdb, the 5' RACE reads were re-called with MiXCR into one record per CDR3 protein. The table shows about 1.6 million distinct CDR3 sequences, with about 35% occurring only once. The data stem from a study of blood T cells in healthy people across ages. Findings of the study overall: Roughly linear declines in TCR beta diversity per million T cells occurred with age.

The CDR3 totals 16 residues. The J segment lost 5 bases and the V segment lost 4 bases, leaving 6 bases of the junction unmatched. Germline loops: CDR1 MDHEN, CDR2 SYDVKM. The receptor was isolated from a woman aged 25-40 years in good health. The rearrangement links TRBV28 to TRBJ2-5, with TRBD2 matching over 14 bases. Sequenced input: blood. DNA for the CDR3: TGTGCCAGCAGTTCCGGACTAGCGGGGGGACGGGAGACCCAGTACTTC. This gives the protein CASSSGLAGGRETQYF. The whole variable domain, remainder taken from reference TRBV28 and TRBJ2-5, is DVKVTQSSRYLVKRTGEKVFLECVQDMDHENMFWYRQDPGLGLRLIYFSYDVKMKEKGDIPEGYSVSREKKERFSLILESASTNQTSMYLCASSSGLAGGRETQYFGPGTRLLVL.